The 18 T cell receptor beta chains below were found in one sample sequenced in a study of post-analysis software for immune sequencing data. Study results and limitations: Among roughly 5 TRBV segments more frequent in patients than controls were TRBV5-6, TRBV5-1 and TRBV20-1.

No cognate antigen is known for these TCRs. Unique-molecular-identifier-tagged TCR beta cDNA libraries were used. TCRdb re-analysed the PCR reads in MiXCR, keeping a single row per CDR3 protein. Of under 650,000 distinct CDR3 sequences listed, about 44% are singletons. Sequencing was performed on blood. Receptors were obtained from a girl aged 10-17 years with multiple sclerosis.

This clonotype was seen a handful of times. The rearrangement joins TRBV5-6 to TRBJ2-7; 10 nucleotides align to TRBD2. The germline CDR1 and CDR2 sequences are SGHDT and YYEEEE. The CDR3 loop spans 15 amino acids. Trimming at V came to 6 bases and at J to 0 bases, leaving 6 bases not matched to a gene. The DNA for the CDR3 is TGTGCCAGCACACCCGGACTAGCGGCCTCCTACGAGCAGTACTTC. Amino acids: CASTPGLAASYEQYF.

The chain has TRBV20-1 and TRBJ1-2, with 9 bases identical to TRBD1. The CDR3 contains 15 residues. The germline CDR1 and CDR2 sequences are DFQATT and SNEGSKA (reference sequence). J gave up 4 bases and V 6 bases, and 12 bases lay outside the gene matches. The CDR3 sequence is CSAPPDRGFFYGYTF. The CDR3 coding sequence is TGCAGTGCCCCCCCGGACAGGGGATTCTTCTATGGCTACACCTTC.

The chain employs TRBV7-8 and TRBJ2-1, with D maybe TRBD2 (6 bases). Germline V gene lookup returns CDR1 SGHVS and CDR2 FQNEAQ. Deletions cut 1 base from V and 1 base from J, with 14 bases between. The CDR3 has 17 amino acids. The CDR3 DNA is TGTGCCAGCAGCTTAGGTCGCAAGCGGGTGTCCTACAATGAGCAGTTCTTC. Its protein product is CASSLGRKRVSYNEQFF. Supplemented by reference TRBV7-8 and TRBJ2-1, the full variable domain reads GAGVSQSPRYKVAKRGQDVALRCDPISGHVSLFWYQQALGQGPEFLTYFQNEAQLDKSGLPSDRFFAERPEGSVSTLKIQRTQQEDSAVYLCASSLGRKRVSYNEQFFGPGTRLTVL.

This clonotype was observed a handful of times. V is TRBV7-9 and J is TRBJ2-1, with 10 bases matching TRBD1. Germline V gives CDR1 SEHNR, CDR2 FQNEAQ (reference sequence). J was trimmed by 5 bases and V by 3 bases; bases with no gene match: 4. This CDR3 comprises 15 residues. The CDR3 DNA reads as TGTGCCAGCAGCTTCTGGGACAGGGGCCACAATGAGCAGTTCTTC. Residues: CASSFWDRGHNEQFF. Combining the CDR3 with reference TRBV7-9 and TRBJ2-1 gives the whole variable domain DTGVSQNPRHKITKRGQNVTFRCDPISEHNRLYWYRQTLGQGPEFLTYFQNEAQLEKSRLLSDRFSAERPKGSFSTLEIQRTEQGDSAMYLCASSFWDRGHNEQFFGPGTRLTVL.

As to this clonotype: Given a much more abundant clone one base away, this may be a read error. This chain links TRBV29-1 with TRBJ2-5; D perhaps matches TRBD2 (5 bases). The J call may be faulty, since TRBJ2-7 better matches the DNA end. Germline-derived CDR1 and CDR2 are SQVTM and ANQGSEA. CDR3 length: 12 amino acids. The CDR3 spells CSVEVGVYEQYF. CDR3 DNA sequence: TGCAGCGTTGAAGTCGGGGTCTACGAGCAGTACTTC.

This clonotype was picked up a small number of times. CDR3 bases: TGCGCCAGCAGCCAAGAAACAGGGACCTACGAGCAGTACTTC. As protein: CASSQETGTYEQYF. This chain uses TRBV4-1 with TRBJ2-7; maybe TRBD1 (6 bases). The CDR3 is 14 residues long. The V and J ends lost 0 bases and 2 bases respectively, with 8 bases between them. Looked up from germline, CDR1 is MGHRA and CDR2 is YSYEKL.

The rearrangement uses TRBV29-1 and TRBJ2-3; a possible D gene is TRBD2 (7 bases). This CDR3 is 13 amino acids long. Trimming left V 6 bases short and J 0 bases short, with 10 bases between. Germline lookup yields CDR1 SQVTM and CDR2 ANQGSEA. The CDR3 bases are TGCAGCGTGCGGGGGCTCAGCACAGATACGCAGTATTTT. Translated, it gives CSVRGLSTDTQYF.

The V and J genes are TRBV20-1 and TRBJ2-1; 7 positions agree with TRBD2. Germline CDR1 DFQATT, CDR2 SNEGSKA (reference sequence). The CDR3 consists of 11 residues. Losses at the gene ends were 7 bases for V and 5 bases for J; bases not matched to a gene: 2. DNA of the CDR3: TGCAGTGTACGGGGGGACAATGAGCAGTTCTTC. Amino acid sequence: CSVRGDNEQFF.

The rearrangement joins TRBV12-3 or TRBV12-4 to TRBJ1-4; TRBD1 might be the D (6 bases). V was shortened by 2 bases and J by 7 bases, with 11 bases between the two germline ends. The CDR3 extends over 14 amino acids. The CDR3 loop reads CASSLSGAGEKLFF. The CDR3 nucleotides are TGTGCCAGCAGTTTATCAGGGGCTGGTGAAAAACTGTTTTTT.

This clonotype was detected a few times. The chain is built from TRBV10-3 and TRBJ2-1, with TRBD2 identical over 8 bases. With V trimmed by 3 bases and J by 4 bases, 5 bases remained unmatched. CDR1 and CDR2 from the germline V gene are ENHRY and SYGVKD. The CDR3 runs to 15 residues. The CDR3 sequence: CAISDPLAGYNEQFF. The CDR3 nucleotides are TGTGCCATCAGTGACCCCCTAGCGGGTTACAATGAGCAGTTCTTC.

The chain joins TRBV29-1 to TRBJ2-1, with a possible D match to TRBD2 (6 bases). V lost 6 bases and J 9 bases, leaving 18 bases between the germline ends. In germline, CDR1 is SQVTM, CDR2 ANQGSEA. The CDR3 consists of 13 residues. The CDR3 here is CSVDRRAGSEQFF. Written as DNA, the CDR3 is TGCAGCGTCGATAGACGGGCGGGAAGTGAGCAGTTCTTC.

V and J are TRBV29-1 and TRBJ2-5; 10 bases are a match to TRBD1. Germline V gene lookup returns CDR1 SQVTM and CDR2 ANQGSEA. The CDR3 loop spans 14 amino acids. J lost 11 bases, V lost 3 bases, and 12 bases had no gene match. In DNA form, the CDR3 reads TGCAGCGTTGAGATATGGGACAGGGGATTGGAGCAGTACTTC. Amino acids: CSVEIWDRGLEQYF.

The chain employs TRBV12-3 or TRBV12-4 and TRBJ2-7; D gene uncertain. The V end lost 5 bases, the J end lost 2 bases, and 13 bases lay between the germline ends. This CDR3 is built from 14 residues. For the CDR3, the DNA is TGTGCCAGCAGTCCCCCCCCCGGTGCCTACGAGCAGTACTTC. Translated, it gives CASSPPPGAYEQYF.

The CDR3: CASSPQALGETQYF. DNA for the CDR3: TGTGCCAGCTCACCACAGGCTTTGGGGGAGACCCAGTACTTC. The chain links TRBV18 to TRBJ2-5; D not resolved. In germline, CDR1 is KGHSH, CDR2 LQKENI. CDR3 length: 14 residues. V was pared by 1 base and J by 5 bases, with 11 bases between.

This clonotype was detected a few times. The V gene is TRBV12-3 or TRBV12-4, the J gene TRBJ1-2; D not resolved. The CDR3 runs to 14 residues. V lost 6 bases, J lost 3 bases, and 14 bases lay in between. CDR3 DNA sequence: TGTGCCAGCAGGGGAAGTCTTGTTGACTATGGCTACACCTTC. It codes for CASRGSLVDYGYTF.

In its sample, this clonotype was seen a few times. The chain links TRBV29-1 to TRBJ1-1, with D possibly TRBD1 on 6 matching bases. This CDR3 has 12 residues. The germline V gene has CDR1 SQVTM and CDR2 ANQGSEA. The V and J ends lost 8 bases and 4 bases respectively, with 14 bases between them. Written as DNA, the CDR3 is TGCAGCTCTAGGGGGTTGAGCACTGAAGCTTTCTTT. It yields the protein CSSRGLSTEAFF.

This clonotype came up a few times. J is TRBJ2-1 and V is TRBV10-3, with D tentatively TRBD2 (7 bases). The CDR3 contains 14 residues. V dropped 5 bases and J dropped 6 bases, with 14 bases sitting between them. Germline CDR1 reads ENHRY; CDR2 reads SYGVKD. For the CDR3, the DNA is TGTGCCATCAGTATCGGGGGCGGGGGCAATGAGCAGTTCTTC. It encodes CAISIGGGGNEQFF.

The V and J genes are TRBV10-3 and TRBJ1-1; TRBD1 matches 7 bases. The CDR3 covers 14 residues. Germline trimming cut 2 bases from V and 5 bases from J; bases unmatched to any gene: 5. Germline V CDR1 and CDR2: ENHRY, SYGVKD. The CDR3 DNA follows: TGTGCCATCAGTGAGACACCACAGGGGACTGAAGCTTTCTTT. The encoded protein is CAISETPQGTEAFF.